Listed below are T cell receptor beta chains from one sample, sequenced in a study of response to subunit inactivated influenza vaccine. Using its own MiXCR run on the RT-PCR reads, TCRdb lists one record per CDR3 protein. The sample shows about 480,000 distinct CDR3 sequences, roughly 13% of them seen only once. The source was PBMCs from blood, collected about 40 days after vaccination. The receptors stem from a man aged 45 to 65 who received an inactivated influenza vaccine. Both conserved end residues are part of each CDR3. Each record gives: clone size, J gene, D gene, V gene, CDR3 DNA, CDR3 protein. D genes are given only for firm matches. Clone size is given for some rows only: seen once, a few or many times, or a class if the clone is expanded.

size: many
J: TRBJ1-2
D: NA
V: TRBV10-3
DNA: TGTGCCTTATCCGGGCCGACCTTTTATGGCTACACCTTC
CDR3: CALSGPTFYGYTF

size: NA
J: TRBJ2-2
D: TRBD1
V: TRBV12-3/TRBV12-4
DNA: TGTGCCAGCAGAACGACAGGGGGCACCACCGGGGAGCTGTTTTTT
CDR3: CASRTTGGTTGELFF

size: NA
J: TRBJ2-7
D: NA
V: TRBV20-1
DNA: TGCAGTGCTAGAGATTATGCGTCCTACGAGCAGTACTTC
CDR3: CSARDYASYEQYF

size: NA
J: TRBJ2-1
D: TRBD2
V: TRBV3-1
DNA: TGTGCCAGCAGTCGCCTAGCGGGGGGCTTCTACAATGAGCAGTTCTTC
CDR3: CASSRLAGGFYNEQFF

size: few
J: TRBJ2-7
D: NA
V: TRBV2
DNA: TGTGCCAGCAGTGTTAACAGGGTCTACGAGCAGTACTTC
CDR3: CASSVNRVYEQYF

size: NA
J: TRBJ2-7
D: NA
V: TRBV6-2/TRBV6-3
DNA: TGTGCCAGCAGTCAGGCCGGGCCCTACGAGCAGTACTTC
CDR3: CASSQAGPYEQYF

size: few
J: TRBJ2-3
D: NA
V: TRBV5-6
DNA: TGTGCCAGCAGCTTCATGGCGGGCTTGAGCACAGATACGCAGTATTTT
CDR3: CASSFMAGLSTDTQYF

size: NA
J: TRBJ2-5
D: NA
V: TRBV6-5
DNA: TGTGCCAGCAGTTACTACGGGGCCGAGACCCAGTACTTC
CDR3: CASSYYGAETQYF

size: many
J: TRBJ2-2
D: NA
V: TRBV20-1
DNA: TGCAGTGCTAGAGTAGCACTTACCGGGGAGCTGTTTTTT
CDR3: CSARVALTGELFF

size: few
J: TRBJ2-2
D: TRBD2
V: TRBV4-2
DNA: TGTGCCAGCAGCCAAGCCCTTAGCGGGACGAACACCGGGGAGCTGTTTTTT
CDR3: CASSQALSGTNTGELFF

size: few
J: TRBJ2-2
D: TRBD2
V: TRBV7-9
DNA: TGTGCCAGCAGCTCCACGCCTAGCGGGGGGTCGTCCGGGGAGCTGTTTTTT
CDR3: CASSSTPSGGSSGELFF

size: many
J: TRBJ2-1
D: TRBD1
V: TRBV10-3
DNA: TGTGCCATCAGTGAGTCGAGACAGGGGGTCCAGTTCTTC
CDR3: CAISESRQGVQFF

size: many
J: TRBJ2-1
D: NA
V: TRBV7-8
DNA: TGTGCCAGCAGCCGGCGTCTGAGCAGCTCCTACAATGAGCAGTTCTTC
CDR3: CASSRRLSSSYNEQFF

size: few
J: TRBJ2-2
D: TRBD2
V: TRBV20-1
DNA: TGCAGTGCTAGCGCTAGCGGGAGAGAAACCGGGGAGCTGTTTTTT
CDR3: CSASASGRETGELFF

size: few
J: TRBJ1-2
D: NA
V: TRBV6-1
DNA: TGTGCCAGCAGTGTGGGACGGACGAACTATGGCTACACCTTC
CDR3: CASSVGRTNYGYTF

size: NA
J: TRBJ2-1
D: NA
V: TRBV3-1
DNA: TGTGCCAGCAGCGAAGGCTACGGCCCCTACAATGAGCAGTTCTTC
CDR3: CASSEGYGPYNEQFF

size: few
J: TRBJ2-5
D: NA
V: TRBV5-1
DNA: TGCGCCAGCAGCTTGAGTGGCCCGATCCAAGAGACCCAGTACTTC
CDR3: CASSLSGPIQETQYF

size: few
J: TRBJ2-2
D: NA
V: TRBV30
DNA: TGTGCCTGGGATCCCAGGGGACCGAACACCGGGGAGCTGTTTTTT
CDR3: CAWDPRGPNTGELFF

size: once
J: TRBJ2-5
D: TRBD1
V: TRBV29-1
DNA: TGCAGCGTCCTTGTCGGGGGGACAGGGCGGGTTGAGACCCAGTACTTC
CDR3: CSVLVGGTGRVETQYF

size: NA
J: TRBJ2-7
D: TRBD2
V: TRBV4-2
DNA: TGTGCCAGCAGCCAAAGCGGGGGCAGCTACGAGCAGTACTTC
CDR3: CASSQSGGSYEQYF

size: few
J: TRBJ2-1
D: TRBD1
V: TRBV3-1
DNA: TGTGCCAGCAGCCTAAGGACAGGTTTATCGGACAATGAGCAGTTCTTC
CDR3: CASSLRTGLSDNEQFF

size: NA
J: TRBJ2-7
D: NA
V: TRBV21-1
DNA: TGTGCCAGCAGCAAAAACGGACTTCGCTCCTACGAGCAGTACTTC
CDR3: CASSKNGLRSYEQYF

size: many
J: TRBJ2-1
D: NA
V: TRBV12-3/TRBV12-4
DNA: TGTGCCAGCAGTTTAGCAGTTGGGGAGCAGTTCTTC
CDR3: CASSLAVGEQFF

size: many
J: TRBJ2-7
D: TRBD2
V: TRBV4-3
DNA: TGCGCCAGCAGCCAAGGTGGACTAGCGGGTTACTCCTACGAGCAGTACTTC
CDR3: CASSQGGLAGYSYEQYF

size: few
J: TRBJ2-1
D: TRBD2
V: TRBV12-3/TRBV12-4
DNA: TGTGCCAGCAGCCCTCCTAGCGGGGGGGCCGTCAATGAGCAGTTCTTC
CDR3: CASSPPSGGAVNEQFF

size: few
J: TRBJ2-3
D: NA
V: TRBV29-1
DNA: TGCAGCGTTGAAGGCGGGACAGCTCGCACAGATACGCAGTATTTT
CDR3: CSVEGGTARTDTQYF

size: few
J: TRBJ1-3
D: NA
V: TRBV3-1
DNA: TGTGCCAGCAGCCAAGGGGACACAAGAAACACCATATATTTT
CDR3: CASSQGDTRNTIYF

size: few
J: TRBJ2-7
D: NA
V: TRBV30
DNA: TGTGCCTGGAGTGACTCCTTCTCCTACGAGCAGTACTTC
CDR3: CAWSDSFSYEQYF

size: few
J: TRBJ2-7
D: NA
V: TRBV3-1
DNA: TGTGCCAGCAGCCAAGATGGGCGAGCGGAGTACTTC
CDR3: CASSQDGRAEYF

size: NA
J: TRBJ2-7
D: NA
V: TRBV7-2
DNA: TGTGCCAGCAGCCAATCAAGCGGCTACGAGCAGTACTTC
CDR3: CASSQSSGYEQYF

size: many
J: TRBJ2-1
D: NA
V: TRBV5-1
DNA: TGCGCCAGCAGCTTGGAGACAGCTTACAATGAGCAGTTCTTC
CDR3: CASSLETAYNEQFF

size: NA
J: TRBJ1-3
D: NA
V: TRBV6-1
DNA: TGTGCCAGCAGTCCGCTGGAAGGGCTCTCTGGAAACACCATATATTTT
CDR3: CASSPLEGLSGNTIYF

size: few
J: TRBJ2-7
D: TRBD1
V: TRBV6-5
DNA: TGTGCCAGCAGTTACCGGGACAGGGGTCCTTACGAGCAGTACTTC
CDR3: CASSYRDRGPYEQYF

size: NA
J: TRBJ2-5
D: NA
V: TRBV24-1
DNA: TGTGCCACCAGTGATTTCACCGACAGGACCCAGTACTTC
CDR3: CATSDFTDRTQYF

size: NA
J: TRBJ2-7
D: TRBD2
V: TRBV5-1
DNA: TGCGCCAGCAGCTTGGGCGGGGGGCGAAACGAGCAGTACTTC
CDR3: CASSLGGGRNEQYF

size: many
J: TRBJ2-1
D: TRBD2
V: TRBV20-1
DNA: TGCAGTGCTAGGTTAGCGGGACCTTACAATGAGCAGTTCTTC
CDR3: CSARLAGPYNEQFF

size: NA
J: TRBJ1-5
D: NA
V: TRBV27
DNA: TGTGCCAGCAGTTTATCGACAAGGCAGCCCCAGCATTTT
CDR3: CASSLSTRQPQHF

size: few
J: TRBJ1-2
D: NA
V: TRBV6-5
DNA: TGTGCCAGCAGTTACTCAGGGACTCAGAACTATGGCTACACCTTC
CDR3: CASSYSGTQNYGYTF

size: NA
J: TRBJ2-1
D: TRBD2
V: TRBV12-3/TRBV12-4
DNA: TGTGCCAGCAGCCTCGGGGGACTAGCGGAGGACAATGAGCAGTTCTTC
CDR3: CASSLGGLAEDNEQFF

size: NA
J: TRBJ2-3
D: NA
V: TRBV18
DNA: TGTGCCAGCTCGCCCGAACCGGGACACCAATTCACAGATACGCAGTATTTT
CDR3: CASSPEPGHQFTDTQYF

size: few
J: TRBJ2-7
D: NA
V: TRBV6-2/TRBV6-3
DNA: TGTGCCAGCAGTTACTCGCGCCGGGACAACTCCTACGAGCAGTACTTC
CDR3: CASSYSRRDNSYEQYF

size: NA
J: TRBJ1-1
D: TRBD1
V: TRBV6-1
DNA: TGTGCCAGCAGTGAGACAGGGAAGAACACTGAAGCTTTCTTT
CDR3: CASSETGKNTEAFF

size: NA
J: TRBJ2-3
D: NA
V: TRBV7-6
DNA: TGTGCCAGCAGCTTAGGTCCGCACGAGAATAAGGCAGATACGCAGTATTTT
CDR3: CASSLGPHENKADTQYF

size: many
J: TRBJ2-5
D: TRBD1
V: TRBV10-3
DNA: TGTGCCATCAGTGAAACAGGGGGCGGAGAGACCCAGTACTTC
CDR3: CAISETGGGETQYF

size: few
J: TRBJ2-1
D: TRBD1
V: TRBV24-1
DNA: TGTGCCACCAGTGATCTCGGACAGGGGTCCTACAATGAGCAGTTCTTC
CDR3: CATSDLGQGSYNEQFF

size: NA
J: TRBJ2-7
D: NA
V: TRBV20-1
DNA: TGCTGTGCTAGAGGCAATAAGCGGGCGTCCTCCTACGAGCAGTACTTC
CDR3: CCARGNKRASSYEQYF

size: NA
J: TRBJ2-6
D: TRBD1
V: TRBV28
DNA: TGTGCCAGCAGTTTCCGGACAGGGGGAAGCTCTGGGGCCAACGTCCTGACTTTC
CDR3: CASSFRTGGSSGANVLTF

size: NA
J: TRBJ2-1
D: NA
V: TRBV7-9
DNA: TGTGCCAGCAGCTTAGCAGCCGTGGGCAATGAGCAGTTCTTC
CDR3: CASSLAAVGNEQFF

size: NA
J: TRBJ2-3
D: TRBD2
V: TRBV10-3
DNA: TGTGCCATCAGTGAGGAGGGACTAGCGGGACCAGATACGCAGTATTTT
CDR3: CAISEEGLAGPDTQYF

size: NA
J: TRBJ2-5
D: NA
V: TRBV15
DNA: TGTGCCACCAGCAGACAATACACAGGGTTCGGAGAGACCCAGTACTTC
CDR3: CATSRQYTGFGETQYF

size: NA
J: TRBJ2-3
D: TRBD1
V: TRBV11-1
DNA: TGTGCCAGCAGCTCCGACAGGGGGATACGCGGGCACACAGATACGCAGTATTTT
CDR3: CASSSDRGIRGHTDTQYF

size: few
J: TRBJ2-7
D: NA
V: TRBV27
DNA: TGTGCCAGCAGTTTGGTAGGAGTTAGCGGAGCCTACGAGCAGTACTTC
CDR3: CASSLVGVSGAYEQYF